Below are 31 T cell receptor beta chains sequenced from a single sample in a study of blood T cells in healthy people across ages. With a J-beta primer mix and a sample-barcoded 5' primer, a second PCR ran about 7 to 12 cycles. From the 5' RACE reads, TCRdb called clonotypes with MiXCR, one entry per CDR3 protein. This table has about a million distinct CDR3 sequences, just over 50% appearing once. Sequencing was performed on blood. Source of these receptors: a woman in her sixties or seventies in good health.

The chain employs TRBV12-3 or TRBV12-4 and TRBJ2-2; either TRBD1 or TRBD2 may fit D (5 bases each). V shed 1 base and J shed 4 bases, with 10 bases lying between them. CDR3 length equals 15 residues. The CDR3 DNA reads as TGTGCCAGCAGTTTAGTGTTTGGGGGCACCGGGGAGCTGTTTTTT. Its translation is CASSLVFGGTGELFF.

This clonotype turned up a few times. The genes are TRBV29-1 and TRBJ2-7, with 10 nucleotides matching TRBD1. Germline trimming cut 6 bases from V and 4 bases from J; bases unmatched to any gene: 9. The CDR3 extends over 14 amino acids. The germline V gene encodes CDR1 SQVTM and CDR2 ANQGSEA. The CDR3 loop is CSVTKTGGAYEQYF. The CDR3 DNA follows: TGCAGCGTGACGAAGACAGGGGGCGCATACGAGCAGTACTTC.

J is TRBJ2-5 and V is TRBV28, with D possibly matching TRBD2 (7 bases). The CDR3 sequence is 13 residues long. The V and J ends lost 10 bases and 1 base respectively, with 13 bases between them. Germline loops: CDR1 MDHEN, CDR2 SYDVKM. CDR3 coding DNA: TGTGCCATCTCGGGGGGCTCCCAAGAGACCCAGTACTTC. Translating gives CAISGGSQETQYF. The whole variable domain, remainder taken from reference TRBV28 and TRBJ2-5, is DVKVTQSSRYLVKRTGEKVFLECVQDMDHENMFWYRQDPGLGLRLIYFSYDVKMKEKGDIPEGYSVSREKKERFSLILESASTNQTSMYLCAISGGSQETQYFGPGTRLLVL.

This rearrangement joins TRBV7-2 to TRBJ2-2, with D perhaps assigned TRBD1 or TRBD2 (5 bases each). V gave up 8 bases and J gave up 6 bases, with 31 bases separating them. The V gene's germline CDR1 is SGHTA and CDR2 FQGNSA. The CDR3 is 19 amino acids. CDR3 in amino acids: CASGGEPSRERPWAGELFF. The CDR3 DNA sequence: TGTGCCAGCGGAGGTGAACCGAGCAGGGAACGCCCTTGGGCCGGGGAGCTGTTTTTT.

The rearrangement uses TRBV20-1 and TRBJ2-3, with 9 bases matching TRBD2. The CDR3 contains 18 residues. Germline assignment: CDR1 DFQATT and CDR2 SNEGSKA (reference sequence). V lost 4 bases to trimming and J lost 3 bases; unmatched junction nucleotides: 17. The CDR3 loop reads CSATQRGWREGATDTQYF. The CDR3 DNA reads as TGCAGTGCTACCCAGAGGGGTTGGCGGGAGGGAGCGACAGATACGCAGTATTTT.

The chain uses TRBV7-2 and TRBJ2-7; 8 bases agree with TRBD2. The V gene end was trimmed by 3 bases and the J gene end by 3 bases; junction bases not matched to a gene: 7. The CDR3 is 15 residues long. In germline, CDR1 is SGHTA, CDR2 FQGNSA. CDR3 DNA: TGTGCCAGCAGCTTCCCGGGACTAGGGGGCTACGAGCAGTACTTC. Protein: CASSFPGLGGYEQYF.

The gene calls are TRBV29-1 and TRBJ1-1; D is possibly TRBD1 (6 bases). With 6 bases removed from V and 1 base from J, the gap between germline ends came to 12 bases. The germline V gene encodes CDR1 SQVTM and CDR2 ANQGSEA. The CDR3 runs 13 residues. The CDR3 spells CSVLQGGNTEAFF. In nucleotides, the CDR3 is TGCAGCGTCTTACAGGGAGGGAACACTGAAGCTTTCTTT.

The sample holds one count of this clonotype. The CDR3 DNA follows: TGTGCCAGCAGTGCCACTAGGCCGGATACGCAGTATTTT. The encoded protein is CASSATRPDTQYF. The chain is built from TRBV6-2 or TRBV6-3 and TRBJ2-3, with a tentative D call TRBD2 (5 bases). CDR1 MNHEY and CDR2 SVGEGT come from the germline V gene. The CDR3 runs to 13 residues. Trimming shortened V by 5 bases and J by 6 bases, and 12 bases separated the two germline ends.

V gene TRBV28 combines with J gene TRBJ2-3; D is possibly TRBD1 (5 bases). CDR3 length: 13 residues. V lost 10 bases and J lost 11, with 22 bases in between. Germline CDR1 is MDHEN and CDR2 is SYDVKM. The DNA for the CDR3 is TGTGCCACCCTTAAGACAGCCCCCAGGGTGCAGTATTTT. Amino acid sequence: CATLKTAPRVQYF.

In this sample, this clonotype turned up a few times. This chain connects TRBV7-2 to TRBJ2-5; D is possibly TRBD2 (5 bases). CDR1 SGHTA and CDR2 FQGNSA come from the germline V gene. V gave up 2 bases and J gave up 1 base, with 8 bases separating them. The CDR3 has 14 amino acids. The CDR3: CASSLRSGQETQYF. Here the CDR3 DNA reads TGTGCCAGCAGCTTACGAAGCGGCCAAGAGACCCAGTACTTC.

V gene TRBV7-8 combines with J gene TRBJ1-1; D is undetermined. V lost 3 bases and J lost 0, with 11 bases in between. The length of the CDR3 is 15 residues. Germline assignment: CDR1 SGHVS and CDR2 FQNEAQ. The CDR3: CASSLVGQLNTEAFF. For the CDR3, the DNA is TGTGCCAGCAGCTTGGTGGGCCAGTTGAACACTGAAGCTTTCTTT. The entire variable domain, with the rest obtained from reference TRBV7-8 and TRBJ1-1, is as follows: GAGVSQSPRYKVAKRGQDVALRCDPISGHVSLFWYQQALGQGPEFLTYFQNEAQLDKSGLPSDRFFAERPEGSVSTLKIQRTQQEDSAVYLCASSLVGQLNTEAFFGQGTRLTVV.

The chain couples TRBV27 to TRBJ1-6; no firm D call. Trimming left V 5 bases short and J 5 bases short, with 13 bases between. This CDR3 comprises 15 residues. Germline V gene data show CDR1 as MNHEY and CDR2 as SMNVEV (reference sequence). The CDR3 loop is CASSTRDRDNSPLHF. The CDR3, as DNA: TGTGCCAGCAGTACTAGGGATCGGGATAATTCACCCCTCCACTTT.

The CDR3 spells CASSSVGGQPQHF. CDR3 DNA sequence: TGTGCCAGCAGCTCAGTTGGGGGTCAGCCCCAGCATTTT. The rearrangement joins TRBV7-9 to TRBJ1-5, with D maybe TRBD1 (5 bases). Germline loops: CDR1 SEHNR, CDR2 FQNEAQ (reference sequence). There are 13 residues in the CDR3. V lost 4 bases, J lost 6 bases, and 10 bases lay in between.

The V call is TRBV7-2, the J call TRBJ2-2; no clear D gene. This CDR3 has 13 residues. Germline lookup yields CDR1 SGHTA and CDR2 FQGNSA. With 2 bases removed from V and 9 bases from J, the gap between germline ends came to 10 bases. The DNA of the CDR3 is TGTGCCAGCAGCTTAAACGCAGGCCGGGAGCTGTTTTTT. This sequence encodes CASSLNAGRELFF.

The chain is built from TRBV27 and TRBJ2-7; TRBD2 is a possible D gene (5 bases). The CDR3 has 10 amino acids. Germline V gene data show CDR1 as MNHEY and CDR2 as SMNVEV (reference sequence). Between the trimmed V and J ends, which lost 10 bases and 4 bases, there was a span of 8 bases. CDR3 DNA: TGTGCCAAGAGAGGGTACGAGCAGTACTTC. Its protein is CAKRGYEQYF.

This clonotype was seen a few times. The chain combines TRBV6-5 with TRBJ1-2; TRBD1 is a possible D gene (6 bases). V gave up 2 bases and J gave up 4 bases, with 23 bases separating them. CDR3 length: 18 amino acids. Germline assignment: CDR1 MNHEY and CDR2 SVGAGI. The CDR3 nucleotides read TGTGCCAGCAGTTACCCATTCCTCGCAGGGGACGATAGCTATGGCTACACCTTC. The encoded protein is CASSYPFLAGDDSYGYTF.

This clonotype was seen ten or more times. The V call is TRBV10-3, the J call TRBJ2-5; the D gene is possibly TRBD2 (6 bases). Trimming cost V 2 bases and J 5 bases, with 15 bases left between them. Germline V gene lookup returns CDR1 ENHRY and CDR2 SYGVKD. The CDR3 loop spans 15 amino acids. The CDR3: CAISEAGKMLETQYF. CDR3 DNA sequence: TGTGCCATCAGTGAGGCGGGGAAAATGTTGGAGACCCAGTACTTC.

Only a few counts were recorded for this clonotype. The chain has TRBV7-9 and TRBJ2-7; TRBD2 matches at 7 bases. V lost 1 base, J lost 2 bases, and 5 bases stayed unmatched. Germline loops: CDR1 SEHNR, CDR2 FQNEAQ (reference sequence). This CDR3 region has 15 residues. Here the CDR3 reads CASSLGGTNTYEQYF. In nucleotides, the CDR3 is TGTGCCAGCAGCTTAGGTGGGACTAACACCTACGAGCAGTACTTC.

The chain recombines TRBV30 with TRBJ2-7; D uncertain. V shed 0 bases and J shed 7 bases, with 10 bases lying between them. From germline, CDR1 is GTSNPN and CDR2 SVGIG (reference sequence). There are 12 residues in the CDR3. Here the CDR3 reads CAWSVTRREQYF. CDR3 nucleotides: TGTGCCTGGAGTGTAACGCGGCGTGAGCAGTACTTC. Looking up the rest from reference TRBV30 and TRBJ2-7 gives the full variable domain: SQTIHQWPATLVQPVGSPLSLECTVEGTSNPNLYWYRQAAGRGLQLLFYSVGIGQISSEVPQNLSASRPQDRQFILSSKKLLLSDSGFYLCAWSVTRREQYFGPGTRLTVT.

The V call is TRBV12-3 or TRBV12-4, the J call TRBJ2-3; TRBD1 aligns across 9 bases. This CDR3 is built from 16 residues. The V and J ends lost 4 bases and 6 bases, in that order; junction bases with no gene match: 11. In DNA form, the CDR3 reads TGTGCCAGCAGTTGGGGGGAAACCGGGACAGGGGATACGCAGTATTTT. It specifies CASSWGETGTGDTQYF.

This clonotype has a handful of counts. The rearrangement joins TRBV4-3 to TRBJ2-6, with TRBD2 matching 8 bases. Germline lookup yields CDR1 LGHNA and CDR2 YSLEER. The V segment lost 0 bases and the J segment 11 bases; nucleotides outside the gene matches: 6. The CDR3 is made up of 15 amino acids. The CDR3 loop reads CASSQDGPGRDVLTF. The DNA of the CDR3 is TGCGCCAGCAGCCAAGATGGGCCCGGGAGGGACGTCCTGACTTTC.

The genes are TRBV12-3 or TRBV12-4 and TRBJ1-5, with TRBD1 identical over 10 bases. The CDR3 consists of 15 residues. Germline trimming cut 6 bases from V and 6 bases from J; bases unmatched to any gene: 8. The CDR3 here is CASSREDRGRQPQHF. CDR3 in DNA: TGTGCCAGCAGCCGAGAAGACAGGGGGCGTCAGCCCCAGCATTTT.

The V and J genes are TRBV6-5 and TRBJ2-6; D is tentatively TRBD1 or TRBD2 (5 bases each). CDR3 length: 18 residues. Germline lookup yields CDR1 MNHEY and CDR2 SVGAGI. Trimming took off 2 bases at V and 2 bases at J, with 16 bases between the two ends. DNA for the CDR3: TGTGCCAGCAGTTACAGGCTTGGGGACCCCACTGGGGCCAACGTCCTGACTTTC. This codes for CASSYRLGDPTGANVLTF.

This clonotype was seen a handful of times. This chain links TRBV3-1 with TRBJ2-7; D gene unclear. Germline CDR1 LGHDT, CDR2 YNNKEL (reference sequence). V lost 0 bases, J lost 6 bases, and 15 bases lay in between. The length of the CDR3 is 15 residues. CDR3 amino acids: CASSQEATRLGEQYF. The DNA of the CDR3 is TGTGCCAGCAGCCAAGAAGCGACCCGGCTTGGCGAGCAGTACTTC.

This clonotype is a singleton in its sample. The gene calls are TRBV28 and TRBJ2-5; D possibly uses TRBD1 or TRBD2 (6 bases each). This CDR3 comprises 13 residues. Trimming took 7 bases from V and 7 from J, leaving 16 bases between them. Germline V gene lookup returns CDR1 MDHEN and CDR2 SYDVKM. In DNA, the CDR3 is TGTGCCAGCAACAGCCGGGGGCCGAGGACCCAGTACTTC. This gives the protein CASNSRGPRTQYF.

The rearrangement joins TRBV12-3 or TRBV12-4 to TRBJ1-2; TRBD1 matches at 10 bases. The CDR3 loop spans 15 amino acids. The trim removed 8 bases at V and 6 bases at J, leaving 12 bases unmatched. CDR3: CASGDRGLYSDGYTF. The CDR3 DNA is TGTGCCAGCGGGGACAGGGGCCTCTACTCCGATGGCTACACCTTC.

The chain couples TRBV21-1 to TRBJ1-5; the D call of TRBD1 is as the table states it, not checked on the DNA. TRBV21-1 is annotated as a pseudogene. This CDR3 contains 16 residues. The CDR3 protein is CASSKVRGESNQPQHF. The CDR3 region has the DNA TGTGCCAGCAGCAAAGTAAGGGGGGAAAGCAATCAGCCCCAGCATTTT.

The chain employs TRBV3-1 and TRBJ2-7; 8 bases fit TRBD1. The CDR3 is 17 residues long. Unmatched junction bases numbered 7, after V lost 0 bases and J lost 0 bases. CDR1 and CDR2 (germline): LGHDT, YNNKEL (reference sequence). CDR3 region: CASSQDPGDRFSYEQYF. CDR3 coding DNA: TGTGCCAGCAGCCAAGATCCAGGGGACAGGTTCTCCTACGAGCAGTACTTC.

The rearrangement joins TRBV7-8 to TRBJ2-7; 9 bases fit TRBD1. V was clipped by 5 bases and J by 5 bases; unmatched bases: 4. Germline CDR1 reads SGHVS; CDR2 reads FQNEAQ. CDR3 length: 13 amino acids. CDR3 protein: CASSGDRDDEQYF. In DNA, the CDR3 is TGTGCCAGCAGCGGGGACAGGGACGACGAGCAGTACTTC.

This clonotype was recorded a few times. V usage is TRBV7-6 and J usage is TRBJ2-7; D is perhaps TRBD1 (5 bases). The V gene lost 4 bases and the J gene lost 2 bases, with 15 bases spanning the gap. This CDR3 has 15 residues. In germline, CDR1 is SGHVS, CDR2 FNYEAQ. CDR3 bases: TGTGCCAGCAGCTCCCCGACAGTGGGGACCTACGAGCAGTACTTC. Encoded protein: CASSSPTVGTYEQYF.

Here the CDR3 reads CASSLRRAGQLFDEQYF. The CDR3 DNA sequence: TGTGCCAGCAGTCTAAGGCGTGCGGGACAGTTATTCGACGAGCAGTACTTC. V usage is TRBV11-1 and J usage is TRBJ2-1, with D possibly matching TRBD1 (7 bases). The last part of the DNA fits TRBJ2-7 better; the J call may be wrong. The CDR3 is made up of 17 amino acids. CDR1 and CDR2 from the germline V gene are SGHAT and FQDESV (reference sequence).